This is a list of T cell receptor beta chains from one sample in a study of shared clonotypes between healthy human individuals. Assay used: immunoSEQ multiplex PCR; TCRdb lists only in-frame clones, some missing. The sample consists of roughly 1,000,000 clones, approximately 78% of them appearing once. The sample was memory CD4+ T cells from PBMCs. These receptors were collected from a man aged 18 to 35 in good health. Some clones in this sample may be carry-over from other donors' samples. Both conserved end residues are part of each CDR3. Fields, in order: clone size, J gene, D gene, V gene, CDR3 DNA, CDR3 protein. D genes are given only for firm matches. The size of a clone is reported for some rows only, either as once, few or many, or as a class for expanded clones.

size: NA
J: TRBJ2-7
D: NA
V: TRBV29-1
DNA: TGCAGCGTTGAGGTGGGCTATCTCGATCGCGAGCAGTACTTC
CDR3: CSVEVGYLDREQYF

size: NA
J: TRBJ1-1
D: TRBD1
V: TRBV18
DNA: TGTGCCAGCTCACCTTTCGGGGGACAGCCGGGGGCTGAAGCTTTCTTT
CDR3: CASSPFGGQPGAEAFF

size: once
J: TRBJ2-1
D: TRBD2
V: TRBV18
DNA: TGTGCCAGCTCACCAGGACTAGCGGGTGCCGATGAGCAGTTCTTC
CDR3: CASSPGLAGADEQFF

size: NA
J: TRBJ1-1
D: NA
V: TRBV11-2
DNA: TGTGCCAGCAGGGGGCTCGACCCGGCCCACACTGAAGCTTTCTTT
CDR3: CASRGLDPAHTEAFF

size: once
J: TRBJ1-1
D: TRBD1
V: TRBV5-1
DNA: TGCGCCAGCAGCGTAGACAGGGGCAGAGGAGCTTTCTTT
CDR3: CASSVDRGRGAFF

size: NA
J: TRBJ2-1
D: NA
V: TRBV5-1
DNA: TGCGCCAGCAGCTCGCGGGCGGGTGGTTTCGGGAATGAGCAGTTCTTC
CDR3: CASSSRAGGFGNEQFF

size: NA
J: TRBJ2-2
D: TRBD2
V: TRBV6-5
DNA: TGTGCCAGCAGTTACCCCATCGGCGGGGGGGCCGGGGAGCTGTTTTTT
CDR3: CASSYPIGGGAGELFF

size: NA
J: TRBJ1-5
D: TRBD1
V: TRBV19
DNA: TGTGCCAGTACCTCGAAAGGTCCGTCAGGGGGGCACCAGCCCCAGCATTTT
CDR3: CASTSKGPSGGHQPQHF

size: NA
J: TRBJ1-1
D: NA
V: TRBV19
DNA: TGTGCCAGTAGTCCCAGACAGGCCACTGAAGCTTTCTTT
CDR3: CASSPRQATEAFF

size: once
J: TRBJ2-7
D: TRBD1
V: TRBV11-2
DNA: TGTGCCAGCAGCTTAGTCAGGGGGACCTACGAGCAGTACTTC
CDR3: CASSLVRGTYEQYF

size: NA
J: TRBJ1-1
D: NA
V: TRBV28
DNA: TGTGCCAGCACCCAAAGGGGCCTGCTAGGGGTGAACACTGAAGCTTTCTTT
CDR3: CASTQRGLLGVNTEAFF

size: NA
J: TRBJ1-3
D: TRBD1
V: TRBV28
DNA: TGTGCCAGCACCAATTCGGCAGGGGGCGCGGGAGGAAACACCATATATTTT
CDR3: CASTNSAGGAGGNTIYF

size: NA
J: TRBJ2-3
D: NA
V: TRBV28
DNA: TGTGCCAGCAGTTTCGTTTCGGGTAGAACAGATACGCAGTATTTT
CDR3: CASSFVSGRTDTQYF

size: NA
J: TRBJ1-5
D: NA
V: TRBV7-3
DNA: TGTGCCAGCAGCTTCTCCCTCCTACGGGGCAAACAGGGAGTCGTTCATCAGCCCCAGCATTTT
CDR3: CASSFSLLRGKQGVVHQPQHF

size: NA
J: TRBJ2-5
D: NA
V: TRBV7-2
DNA: TGTGCCAGCAGCTATCAGCGAAAAGAGACCCAGTACTTC
CDR3: CASSYQRKETQYF

size: NA
J: TRBJ1-3
D: NA
V: TRBV5-4
DNA: TGTGCCAGCAGCTTGGGTGGCGTCTCTGGAAACACCATATATTTT
CDR3: CASSLGGVSGNTIYF

size: NA
J: TRBJ2-7
D: TRBD1
V: TRBV5-1
DNA: TGCGCCAGCAGCGGATACCGGGACAGGGGACGCGAGCAGTACTTC
CDR3: CASSGYRDRGREQYF

size: NA
J: TRBJ2-1
D: TRBD2
V: TRBV5-1
DNA: TGCGCCAGCAGCCGTAACTTAAATCTAGCGGTCCCTGACAATGAGCAGTTCTTC
CDR3: CASSRNLNLAVPDNEQFF

size: NA
J: TRBJ2-3
D: NA
V: TRBV4-1
DNA: TGCGCCAGCAGCCAAGGCAGGCAGTATTTT
CDR3: CASSQGRQYF

size: NA
J: TRBJ2-1
D: TRBD2
V: TRBV4-1
DNA: TGCGCCAGTGGGACTAGCGGGTCAGAACGCTCCTACAATGAGCAGTTCTTC
CDR3: CASGTSGSERSYNEQFF

size: NA
J: TRBJ1-3
D: NA
V: TRBV29-1
DNA: TGCAGCGTTGTGACGCAAGGAGACACCATATATTTT
CDR3: CSVVTQGDTIYF

size: NA
J: TRBJ2-1
D: NA
V: TRBV28
DNA: TGTGCCAGCAGTTCCGGGCTCCCCTCCTACAATGAGCAGTTCTTC
CDR3: CASSSGLPSYNEQFF

size: NA
J: TRBJ2-2
D: NA
V: TRBV11-3
DNA: TGTGCCAGCAGCCAAGAAAACACCGGGGAGCTGTTTTTT
CDR3: CASSQENTGELFF

size: NA
J: TRBJ2-7
D: NA
V: TRBV30
DNA: TGTGCCTGGAGTAAAGCTTCCTTATCCTACGAGCAGTACTTC
CDR3: CAWSKASLSYEQYF

size: once
J: TRBJ2-2
D: TRBD1
V: TRBV5-4
DNA: TGTGCCAGCAGCCGGGGACAGGGGTACACCGGGGAGCTGTTTTTT
CDR3: CASSRGQGYTGELFF

size: few
J: TRBJ2-2
D: TRBD2
V: TRBV15
DNA: TGTGCCACCAGCAGAAAAGGGACTAGCGGGAGTTGGGACACCGGGGAGCTGTTTTTT
CDR3: CATSRKGTSGSWDTGELFF

size: NA
J: TRBJ1-3
D: TRBD1
V: TRBV28
DNA: TGTGCCAGCAGTTTAAGGGGACAGATAGGAAACACCATATATTTT
CDR3: CASSLRGQIGNTIYF

size: NA
J: TRBJ2-4
D: NA
V: TRBV21-1
DNA: TGTGCCAGCATCCTGCGCTCTCCTCAGTACTTC
CDR3: CASILRSPQYF

size: NA
J: TRBJ2-5
D: TRBD1
V: TRBV19
DNA: TGTGCCAGTAGCCGCCAGGGGACAGGGGCGACCCAGTACTTC
CDR3: CASSRQGTGATQYF

size: NA
J: TRBJ2-7
D: NA
V: TRBV5-4
DNA: TGTGCCAGCAGCTTCGCTTCAGGGATCTACGAGCAGTACTTC
CDR3: CASSFASGIYEQYF

size: few
J: TRBJ2-2
D: NA
V: TRBV11-3
DNA: TGTGCCAGCAGCTTAGATTTGGGGACGGATCACACCGGGGAGCTGTTTTTT
CDR3: CASSLDLGTDHTGELFF

size: NA
J: TRBJ2-3
D: NA
V: TRBV6-6
DNA: TGTGCCAGCAGGCCGCCGATAACTAGCACAGATACGCAGTATTTT
CDR3: CASRPPITSTDTQYF

size: NA
J: TRBJ2-7
D: TRBD2
V: TRBV27
DNA: TGTGCCACCCGACTAGCGGGTGGCTACGAGCAGTACTTC
CDR3: CATRLAGGYEQYF

size: once
J: TRBJ2-5
D: NA
V: TRBV5-1
DNA: TGCGCCAGCAGCTTGTTCGCTTCAGAGACCCAGTACTTC
CDR3: CASSLFASETQYF

size: NA
J: TRBJ1-5
D: TRBD1
V: TRBV27
DNA: TGTGCCAGCAGTTTATTAGGGACAGTGAACAATCAGCCCCAGCATTTT
CDR3: CASSLLGTVNNQPQHF

size: few
J: TRBJ1-5
D: NA
V: TRBV6-5
DNA: TGTGCCAGCAGTTACCAACTCAATCAGCCCCAGCATTTT
CDR3: CASSYQLNQPQHF

size: NA
J: TRBJ1-4
D: NA
V: TRBV6-6
DNA: TGTGCCAGCAGTTCTAAGGTCCCAAGGGGGGCTGAAAAACTGTTTTTT
CDR3: CASSSKVPRGAEKLFF

size: NA
J: TRBJ1-5
D: NA
V: TRBV19
DNA: TGTGCCAGTAGTAGGGAGGGATCGCAGCCCCAGCATTTT
CDR3: CASSREGSQPQHF

size: NA
J: TRBJ1-2
D: TRBD1
V: TRBV28
DNA: TGTGCCAGCAGTTTACCGGGACAGGATTATGGCTACACCTTC
CDR3: CASSLPGQDYGYTF

size: NA
J: TRBJ2-3
D: NA
V: TRBV15
DNA: TGTGCCACCAGCAGAGATCGGGAATGGAGGGGGACAGATACGCAGTATTTT
CDR3: CATSRDREWRGTDTQYF